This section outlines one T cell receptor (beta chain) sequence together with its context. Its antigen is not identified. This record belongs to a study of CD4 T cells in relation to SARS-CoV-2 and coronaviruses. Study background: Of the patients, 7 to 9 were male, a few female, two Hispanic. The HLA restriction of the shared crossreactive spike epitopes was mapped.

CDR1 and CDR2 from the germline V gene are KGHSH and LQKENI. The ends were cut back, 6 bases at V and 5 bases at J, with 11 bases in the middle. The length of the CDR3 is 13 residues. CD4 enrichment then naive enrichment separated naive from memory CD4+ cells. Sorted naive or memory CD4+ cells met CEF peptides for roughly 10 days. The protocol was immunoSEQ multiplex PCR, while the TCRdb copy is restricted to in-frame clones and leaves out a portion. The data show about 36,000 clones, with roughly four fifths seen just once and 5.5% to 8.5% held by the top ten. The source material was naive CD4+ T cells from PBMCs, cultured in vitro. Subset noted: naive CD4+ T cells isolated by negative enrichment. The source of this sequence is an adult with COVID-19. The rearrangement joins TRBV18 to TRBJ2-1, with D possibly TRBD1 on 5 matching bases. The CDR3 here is CASSQGQNNEQFF. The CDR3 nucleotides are TGTGCCAGCTCCCAAGGACAAAACAATGAGCAGTTCTTC.